These T cell receptor beta chains were read from a single sample in a study of T-cell reconstitution after alpha-beta-depleted transplantation in children. TCRdb re-called the PCR reads with MiXCR, one entry per CDR3 protein. The sample lists hundreds of thousands of distinct CDR3 sequences; around 15% were seen once. Sequenced here: PBMCs, mostly from graft donor cells, sampled 360 days after TCRalphabeta/CD19-depleted stem cell transplant. All receptors derive from a male patient aged 2 to 10 who had a stem cell transplant for acute lymphoblastic leukemia, so the T cells may come from the graft donor. CDR3s include the opening cysteine and the closing phenylalanine or tryptophan. The order of the fields is CDR3 length, V gene, D gene, J gene, clone size, CDR3 DNA, CDR3 protein. The D gene is left open where the match is weak. Clone size is given for some rows only: seen once, a few or many times, or a class if the clone is expanded.

>18|TRBV10-3|TRBD2|TRBJ2-1|NA
TGTGCCATCAGTGAGTCGACGTTTGGGGGGAGGGCCGAGAATGAGCAGTTCTTC
CAISESTFGGRAENEQFF
>15|TRBV19|NA|TRBJ1-5|many
TGTGCCAGTAGCACCGGAAGGGGAGGCAATCAGCCCCAGCATTTT
CASSTGRGGNQPQHF
>15|TRBV19|TRBD1|TRBJ1-5|NA
TGTGCCAGTAGTATAGATCGGACAGGGGGTCAGCCCCAGCATTTT
CASSIDRTGGQPQHF
>20|TRBV6-2/TRBV6-3|TRBD2|TRBJ2-1|NA
TGTGCCAGCAGTTACTCGAAGACTAGCGGGGCACGCCGCTCCTACAATGAGCAGTTCTTC
CASSYSKTSGARRSYNEQFF
>12|TRBV4-1|NA|TRBJ1-1|NA
TGCGCCAGCAGCCAAGGGGGCCCTGAAGCTTTCTTT
CASSQGGPEAFF
>14|TRBV7-2|NA|TRBJ1-1|NA
TGTGCCAGCAGCTGGGGGCACCTCGACACTGAAGCTTTCTTT
CASSWGHLDTEAFF
>13|TRBV5-1|NA|TRBJ2-7|NA
TGCGCCAGCAGCCGGGACCAAACCTACGAGCAGTACTTC
CASSRDQTYEQYF
>16|TRBV11-2|NA|TRBJ2-1|few
TGTGCCAGCAGCTCCCTTCGGGACTCTTTTTACAATGAGCAGTTCTTC
CASSSLRDSFYNEQFF
>18|TRBV3-1|NA|TRBJ1-1|NA
TGTGCCAGCAGCCAAGGTTACGGGGCCAGGCCGATGAACACTGAAGCTTTCTTT
CASSQGYGARPMNTEAFF
>14|TRBV4-1|NA|TRBJ1-1|few
TGCGCCAGCAGCCAAGGGTGGACAAACACTGAAGCCTTCTTT
CASSQGWTNTEAFF
>13|TRBV10-3|NA|TRBJ2-7|many
TGTGCCATCAGTGCAGGCTTCAGGGGCGAGCAGTACTTC
CAISAGFRGEQYF
>16|TRBV4-2|TRBD2|TRBJ2-1|NA
TGTGCCAGCAGCCAAGCCGGGACTAGCGGCAACAATGAGCAGTTCTTC
CASSQAGTSGNNEQFF
>15|TRBV20-1|TRBD2|TRBJ2-5|few
TGCAGTGCTCTCGGACTAGCGAGGCTGCAAGAGACCCAGTACTTC
CSALGLARLQETQYF
>14|TRBV12-3/TRBV12-4|TRBD1|TRBJ2-5|few
TGTGCCAGCAGCCCTTGGACAGGGAGGGAGACCCAGTACTTC
CASSPWTGRETQYF
>12|TRBV12-3/TRBV12-4|NA|TRBJ1-1|few
TGTGCCAGCAGGTCAACAGGGACTGAAGCTTTCTTT
CASRSTGTEAFF
>14|TRBV5-8|NA|TRBJ2-5|few
TGTGCCAGCAGCATCTGGCAGAGCCGAGAGACCCAGTACTTC
CASSIWQSRETQYF
>15|TRBV4-3|NA|TRBJ2-1|NA
TGCGCCAGCAGCCAAGCGTGGACAGCCTATGATGAGCAGTTCTTC
CASSQAWTAYDEQFF
>17|TRBV20-1|NA|TRBJ2-5|NA
TGCAGTGCTAGACGGGTCAGGGATATTTGGGACCAAGAGACCCAGTACTTC
CSARRVRDIWDQETQYF
>15|TRBV4-3|TRBD2|TRBJ2-3|NA
TGCGCCAGCAGCCGCCGGACTAGCGCCACAGATACGCAGTATTTT
CASSRRTSATDTQYF
>13|TRBV5-1|NA|TRBJ2-1|NA
TGCGCCAGCAGCTTTACCGCGGCCAATGAGCAGTTCTTC
CASSFTAANEQFF
>11|TRBV28|NA|TRBJ1-4|many
TGTGCCAGCAGAAGGGGTGAAAAACTGTTTTTT
CASRRGEKLFF
>14|TRBV6-5|TRBD1|TRBJ1-1|many
TGTGCCAGCAGTTGGACAGGGCGGAACACTGAAGCTTTCTTT
CASSWTGRNTEAFF
>13|TRBV5-1|NA|TRBJ2-1|many
TGCGCCAGCAGCTTGGAGGTTTACAATGAGCAGTTCTTC
CASSLEVYNEQFF
>15|TRBV18|NA|TRBJ2-1|NA
TGTGCCAGCTCACCCTCTTCGGGCTCCTACAATGAGCAGTTCTTC
CASSPSSGSYNEQFF
>14|TRBV7-2|TRBD1|TRBJ2-2|few
TGTGCCAGCAGCCACTACAGGGGCACCGGGGAGCTGTTTTTT
CASSHYRGTGELFF
>14|TRBV7-3|TRBD2|TRBJ2-1|NA
TGTGCCAGCAGCCGGGAGGCCCCCTACAATGAGCAGTTCTTC
CASSREAPYNEQFF
>12|TRBV29-1|NA|TRBJ2-2|NA
TGCAGCGTGCCGGGTCGATACGGGGAGCTGTTTTTT
CSVPGRYGELFF
>17|TRBV19|TRBD2|TRBJ2-1|few
TGTGCCAGTAGTACAAGCTCCGGGACTAGCCCCCCCAATGAGCAGTTCTTC
CASSTSSGTSPPNEQFF
>13|TRBV29-1|NA|TRBJ2-7|many
TGCAGCGTTGAAATCCCAGGGTCTGCCGAGCAGTACTTC
CSVEIPGSAEQYF
>16|TRBV4-1|TRBD1|TRBJ2-3|many
TGCGCCAGCAGCCAAGAGGGGACAGGGCCGTCAGATACGCAGTATTTT
CASSQEGTGPSDTQYF
>13|TRBV4-3|NA|TRBJ2-7|few
TGCGCCAGCAGCCCAGGGACTCTGGACGAGCAGTACTTC
CASSPGTLDEQYF
>13|TRBV29-1|NA|TRBJ2-7|NA
TGCAGCGTTCGGGCAGGATCGGACTACGAGCAGTACTTC
CSVRAGSDYEQYF
>14|TRBV20-1|TRBD1|TRBJ1-2|NA
TGCAGTGCTAGCAGGGACAGGGGGCTGTATGGCTACACCTTC
CSASRDRGLYGYTF
>13|TRBV6-2/TRBV6-3|TRBD1|TRBJ1-1|NA
TGTGCCAGCGGACAGGGGGGTTTAAATGAAGCTTTCTTT
CASGQGGLNEAFF
>14|TRBV27|TRBD2|TRBJ2-1|NA
TGTGCCAGCAGGCCGTCTAGCGGGGGCAATGAGCAGTTCTTC
CASRPSSGGNEQFF
>16|TRBV6-5|NA|TRBJ2-1|few
TGTGCCAGCAGTTACTCAGGGCGTTGGATCTACAATGAGCAGTTCTTC
CASSYSGRWIYNEQFF
>17|TRBV15|TRBD2|TRBJ2-2|NA
TGTGCCACCAGCAGAGATCGCGGGAGGGCCAACACCGGGGAGCTGTTTTTT
CATSRDRGRANTGELFF
>15|TRBV4-2|TRBD2|TRBJ2-3|NA
TGTGCCAGCAGCCAAGATGCCGGGAGGACAGATACGCAGTATTTT
CASSQDAGRTDTQYF
>16|TRBV4-1|NA|TRBJ1-1|NA
TGCGCCAGCAGCCAAGATAGGGCAGCCATGAACACTGAAGCTTTCTTT
CASSQDRAAMNTEAFF
>18|TRBV28|NA|TRBJ2-3|NA
TGTGCCAGCAGTCCCCAGAGTTGGGGTCCTTTTTCCACAGATACGCAGTATTTT
CASSPQSWGPFSTDTQYF
>12|TRBV29-1|NA|TRBJ2-5|few
TGCAGCGTGTTATACAGGGAAGAGACCCAGTACTTC
CSVLYREETQYF
>15|TRBV10-2|TRBD1|TRBJ2-7|NA
TGCGCCAGCAGTGAGTTAGGGACAGGGTACTTCGAGCAGTACTTC
CASSELGTGYFEQYF
>15|TRBV12-3/TRBV12-4|TRBD1|TRBJ1-5|many
TGTGCCAGCAGTGCCTGGACAGGGGGCAATCAGCCCCAGCATTTT
CASSAWTGGNQPQHF
>14|TRBV28|NA|TRBJ2-7|few
TGTGCCAGTAAAGATGGGACATTTCCCCACGAGCAGTACTTC
CASKDGTFPHEQYF
>17|TRBV15|NA|TRBJ2-1|NA
TGTGCCACCAGCAGAGATCGTGTGCTTGAGGGGGGTGAAGAGCAGTTCTTC
CATSRDRVLEGGEEQFF
>14|TRBV12-3/TRBV12-4|NA|TRBJ2-7|NA
TGTGCCAGCAAGCAGGGTCCACAAATCTACGAGCAGTACTTC
CASKQGPQIYEQYF
>16|TRBV20-1|NA|TRBJ2-5|NA
TGCAGTGCTATGCCCCATGCATGGGTCATTCAAGAGACCCAGTACTTC
CSAMPHAWVIQETQYF
>17|TRBV27|NA|TRBJ2-7|few
TGTGCCAGCAGTTCAACGTACTCCCGCGGGGTCCCCTACGAGCAGTACTTC
CASSSTYSRGVPYEQYF
>14|TRBV12-3/TRBV12-4|TRBD2|TRBJ2-5|NA
TGTGCCAGCACCCTGGGGGGGAACCAAGAGACCCAGTACTTC
CASTLGGNQETQYF
>12|TRBV10-3|NA|TRBJ2-6|many
TGTGCCGGAAGCTCTGGGGCCAACGTCCTGACTTTC
CAGSSGANVLTF
>17|TRBV28|NA|TRBJ1-5|NA
TGTGCCAGCAAGAGATCCCCGGGTCCAAGGAGCAATCAGCCCCAGCATTTT
CASKRSPGPRSNQPQHF
>15|TRBV28|NA|TRBJ1-4|NA
TGTGCCAGCAGTTCTCAAGGGTGGACTAATGAAAAACTGTTTTTT
CASSSQGWTNEKLFF
>15|TRBV20-1|NA|TRBJ2-3|NA
TGCAGTGCTAGAGATCCCCAGACCCCCGGGGATACGCAGTATTTT
CSARDPQTPGDTQYF
>15|TRBV7-7|NA|TRBJ2-5|NA
TGTGCTAGCAGCTTAGGGACCCGGGCAGGAGAGACCCAGTACTTC
CASSLGTRAGETQYF
>14|TRBV25-1|NA|TRBJ2-5|NA
TGTGCCAGCGTAGGGAGAGATAAATGGGAGACCCAGTACTTC
CASVGRDKWETQYF
>15|TRBV5-1|NA|TRBJ2-7|NA
TGCGCCAGCAGCCTCCTACCGGGAGACGGCTACGAGCAGTACTTC
CASSLLPGDGYEQYF
>15|TRBV6-5|TRBD1|TRBJ2-5|few
TGTGCCAGCAGTTACCGCGGACAGGATGGAGAGACCCAGTACTTC
CASSYRGQDGETQYF